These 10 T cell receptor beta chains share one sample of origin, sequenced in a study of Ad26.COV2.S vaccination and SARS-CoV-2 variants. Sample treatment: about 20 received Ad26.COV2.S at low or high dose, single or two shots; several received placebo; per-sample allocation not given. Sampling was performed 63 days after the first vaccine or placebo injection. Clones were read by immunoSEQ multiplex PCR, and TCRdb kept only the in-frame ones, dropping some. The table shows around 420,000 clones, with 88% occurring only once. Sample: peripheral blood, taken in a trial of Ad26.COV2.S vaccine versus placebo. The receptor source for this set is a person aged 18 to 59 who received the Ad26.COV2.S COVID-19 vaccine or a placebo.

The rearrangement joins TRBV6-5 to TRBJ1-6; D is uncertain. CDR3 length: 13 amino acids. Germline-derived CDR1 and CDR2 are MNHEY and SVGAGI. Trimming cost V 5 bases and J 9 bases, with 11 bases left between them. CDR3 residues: CASSNGFISPLHF. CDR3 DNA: TGTGCCAGCAGTAACGGATTTATTTCACCCCTCCACTTT.

The CDR3 reads CASSVAPTDYEQYF. CDR3 sequence (DNA): TGTGCCAGCAGCGTAGCGCCGACAGACTACGAGCAGTACTTC. The chain is built from TRBV9 and TRBJ2-7, with D tentatively TRBD1 (5 bases). Trimming removed 0 bases from V and 3 bases from J, with 10 bases in between. CDR1 and CDR2 (germline): SGDLS, YYNGEE. This CDR3 spans 14 amino acids.

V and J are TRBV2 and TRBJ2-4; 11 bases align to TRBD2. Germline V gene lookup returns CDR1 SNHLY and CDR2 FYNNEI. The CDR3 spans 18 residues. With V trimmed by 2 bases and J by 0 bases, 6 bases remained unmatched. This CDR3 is CASSEMVAGGLAKNIQYF. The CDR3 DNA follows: TGTGCCAGCAGTGAAATGGTAGCGGGGGGGTTAGCCAAAAACATTCAGTACTTC.

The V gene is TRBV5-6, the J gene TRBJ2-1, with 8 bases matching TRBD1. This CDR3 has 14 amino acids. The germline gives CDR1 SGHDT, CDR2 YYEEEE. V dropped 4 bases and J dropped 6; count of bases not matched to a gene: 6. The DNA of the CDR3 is TGTGCCAGCAGCCGGACAGGGTTGGCCAATGAGCAGTTCTTC. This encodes CASSRTGLANEQFF.

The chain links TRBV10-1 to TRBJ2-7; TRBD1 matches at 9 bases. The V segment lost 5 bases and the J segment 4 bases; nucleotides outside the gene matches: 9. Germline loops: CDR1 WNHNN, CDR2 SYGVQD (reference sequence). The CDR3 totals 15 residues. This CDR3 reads CASSLPRTGEYEQYF. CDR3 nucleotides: TGCGCCAGCAGTCTACCCCGGACAGGGGAATACGAGCAGTACTTC.

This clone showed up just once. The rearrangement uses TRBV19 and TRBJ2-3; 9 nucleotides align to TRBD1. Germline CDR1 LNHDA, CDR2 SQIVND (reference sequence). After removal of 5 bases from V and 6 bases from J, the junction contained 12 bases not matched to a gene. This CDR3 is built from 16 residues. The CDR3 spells CASSPSRDRVSDTQYF. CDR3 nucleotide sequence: TGTGCCAGTAGTCCCTCCCGGGACAGGGTATCGGATACGCAGTATTTT.

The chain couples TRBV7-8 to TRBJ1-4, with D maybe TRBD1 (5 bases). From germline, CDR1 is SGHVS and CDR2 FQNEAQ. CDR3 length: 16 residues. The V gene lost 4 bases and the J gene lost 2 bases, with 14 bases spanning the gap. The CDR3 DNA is TGTGCCAGCAGCTCCCTGAATCAGGGTACTAATGAAAAACTGTTTTTT. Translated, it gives CASSSLNQGTNEKLFF.

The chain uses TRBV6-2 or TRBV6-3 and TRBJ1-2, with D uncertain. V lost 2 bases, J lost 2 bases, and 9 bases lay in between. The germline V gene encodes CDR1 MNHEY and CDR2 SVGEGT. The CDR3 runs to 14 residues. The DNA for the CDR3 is TGTGCCAGCAGTTACGGTCCCGGAAACTATGGCTACACCTTC. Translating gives CASSYGPGNYGYTF.

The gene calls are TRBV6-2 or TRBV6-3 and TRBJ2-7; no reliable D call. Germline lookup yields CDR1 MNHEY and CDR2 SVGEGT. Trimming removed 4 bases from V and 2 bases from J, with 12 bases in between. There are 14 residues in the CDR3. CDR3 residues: CASSFSGPAYEQYF. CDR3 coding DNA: TGTGCCAGCAGTTTCTCCGGGCCGGCCTACGAGCAGTACTTC.

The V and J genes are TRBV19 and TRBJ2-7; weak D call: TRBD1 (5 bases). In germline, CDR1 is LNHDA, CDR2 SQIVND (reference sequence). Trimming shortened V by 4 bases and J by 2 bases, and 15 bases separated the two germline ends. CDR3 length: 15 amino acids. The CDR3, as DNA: TGTGCCAGTAGTAGTGTGAAGGGGCGTGCCTACGAGCAGTACTTC. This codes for CASSSVKGRAYEQYF.